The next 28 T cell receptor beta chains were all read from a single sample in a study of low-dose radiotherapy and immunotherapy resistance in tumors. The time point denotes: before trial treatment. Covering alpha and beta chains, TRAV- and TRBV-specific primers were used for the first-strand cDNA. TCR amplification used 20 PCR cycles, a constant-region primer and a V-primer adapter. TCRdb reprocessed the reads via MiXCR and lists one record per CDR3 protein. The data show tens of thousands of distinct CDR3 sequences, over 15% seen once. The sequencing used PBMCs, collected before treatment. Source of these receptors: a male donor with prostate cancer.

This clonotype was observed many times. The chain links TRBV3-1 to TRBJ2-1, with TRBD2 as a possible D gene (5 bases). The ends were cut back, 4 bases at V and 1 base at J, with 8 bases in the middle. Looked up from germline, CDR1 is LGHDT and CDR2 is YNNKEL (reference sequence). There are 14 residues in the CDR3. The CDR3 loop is CASSPRDSYNEQFF. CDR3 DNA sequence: TGTGCCAGCAGCCCCCGGGATTCCTACAATGAGCAGTTCTTC.

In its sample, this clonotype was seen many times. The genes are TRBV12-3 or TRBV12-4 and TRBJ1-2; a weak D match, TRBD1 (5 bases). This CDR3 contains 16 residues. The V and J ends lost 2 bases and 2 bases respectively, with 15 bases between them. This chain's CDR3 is CASSLFRQGSNYGYTF. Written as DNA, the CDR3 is TGTGCCAGCAGTTTATTCAGGCAGGGAAGCAACTATGGCTACACCTTC.

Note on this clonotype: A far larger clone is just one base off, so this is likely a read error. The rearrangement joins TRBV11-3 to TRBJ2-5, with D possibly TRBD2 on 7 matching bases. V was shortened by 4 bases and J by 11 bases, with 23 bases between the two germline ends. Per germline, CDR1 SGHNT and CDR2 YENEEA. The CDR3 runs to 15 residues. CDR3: CASSWGGGRDNEQYF. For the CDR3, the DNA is TGTGCCAGCAGCTGGGGGGGCGGTAGGGACAATGAGCAGTACTTC.

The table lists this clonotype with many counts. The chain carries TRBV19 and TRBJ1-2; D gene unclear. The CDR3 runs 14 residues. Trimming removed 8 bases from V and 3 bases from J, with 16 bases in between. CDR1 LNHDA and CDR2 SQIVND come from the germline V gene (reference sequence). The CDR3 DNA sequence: TGTGCCAGTGTACTGAAACCAAACTACTATGGCTACACCTTC. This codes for CASVLKPNYYGYTF.

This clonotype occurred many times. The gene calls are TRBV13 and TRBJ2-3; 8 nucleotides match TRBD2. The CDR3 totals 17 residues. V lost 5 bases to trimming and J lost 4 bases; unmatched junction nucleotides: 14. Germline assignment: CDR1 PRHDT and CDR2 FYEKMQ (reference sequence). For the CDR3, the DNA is TGTGCCAGCAGCCTAATTGTGGGACTAGGATCCGCAGATACGCAGTATTTT. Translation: CASSLIVGLGSADTQYF.

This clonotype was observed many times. The CDR3 nucleotides are TGCGCCAGCAGCTTGCCAGCGGGGGGGCCGATCGGTAATGAGCAGTTCTTC. It yields the protein CASSLPAGGPIGNEQFF. The chain joins TRBV5-1 to TRBJ2-1; 10 bases align to TRBD2. J gave up 7 bases and V 1 base, and 11 bases lay outside the gene matches. Germline-derived CDR1 and CDR2 are SGHRS and YFSETQ. The CDR3 loop spans 17 amino acids.

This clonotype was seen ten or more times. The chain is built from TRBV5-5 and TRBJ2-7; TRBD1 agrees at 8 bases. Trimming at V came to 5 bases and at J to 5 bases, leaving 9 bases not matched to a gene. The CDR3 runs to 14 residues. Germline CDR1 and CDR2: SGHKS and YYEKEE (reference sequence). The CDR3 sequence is CASRDDRGLDEQYF. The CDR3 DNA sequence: TGTGCCAGCAGAGACGACAGGGGTCTCGACGAGCAGTACTTC.

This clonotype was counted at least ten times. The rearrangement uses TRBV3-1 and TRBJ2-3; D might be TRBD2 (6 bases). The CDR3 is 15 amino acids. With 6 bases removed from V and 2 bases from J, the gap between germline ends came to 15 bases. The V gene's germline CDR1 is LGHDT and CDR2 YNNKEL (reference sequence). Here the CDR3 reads CASRGGAAFTDTQYF. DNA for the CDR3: TGTGCCAGCAGGGGCGGGGCAGCGTTCACAGATACGCAGTATTTT.

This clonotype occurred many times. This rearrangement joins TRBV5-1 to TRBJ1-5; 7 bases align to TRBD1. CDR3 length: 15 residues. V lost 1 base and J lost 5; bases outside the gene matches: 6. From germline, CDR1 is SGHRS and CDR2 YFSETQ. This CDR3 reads CASSLSGGGYQPQHF. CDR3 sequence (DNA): TGCGCCAGCAGCTTGTCAGGGGGTGGTTATCAGCCCCAGCATTTT.

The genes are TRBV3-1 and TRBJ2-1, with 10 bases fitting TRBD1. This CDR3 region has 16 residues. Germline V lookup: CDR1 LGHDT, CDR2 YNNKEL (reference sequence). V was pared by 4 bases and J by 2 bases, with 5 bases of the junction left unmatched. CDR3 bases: TGTGCCAGCAGCCCCCCGACAGGGGGCACCTACAATGAGCAGTTCTTC. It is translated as CASSPPTGGTYNEQFF.

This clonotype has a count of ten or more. The CDR3 DNA sequence: TGTGCCAGCAGCCAAGATAACACGTTAGCGTCTGGAAACACCATATATTTT. It encodes CASSQDNTLASGNTIYF. This rearrangement joins TRBV3-1 to TRBJ1-3; D is undetermined. The ends were cut back, 0 bases at V and 1 base at J, with 13 bases in the middle. The CDR3 is 17 residues long. CDR1 is LGHDT, CDR2 YNNKEL, per germline (reference sequence).

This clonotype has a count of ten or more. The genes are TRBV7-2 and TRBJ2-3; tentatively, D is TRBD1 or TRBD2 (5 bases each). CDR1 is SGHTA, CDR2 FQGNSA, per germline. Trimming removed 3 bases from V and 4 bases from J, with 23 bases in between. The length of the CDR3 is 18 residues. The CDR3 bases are TGTGCCAGCAGCTTGAAGGCCCTTACTAGTGGGGCCGCAGATACGCAGTATTTT. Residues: CASSLKALTSGAADTQYF.

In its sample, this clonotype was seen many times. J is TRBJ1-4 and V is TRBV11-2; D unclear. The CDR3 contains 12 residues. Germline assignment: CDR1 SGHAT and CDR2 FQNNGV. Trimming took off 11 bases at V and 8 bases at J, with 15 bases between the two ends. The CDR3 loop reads CAQPPDGEKLFF. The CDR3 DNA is TGTGCCCAGCCCCCCGACGGCGAAAAACTGTTTTTT.

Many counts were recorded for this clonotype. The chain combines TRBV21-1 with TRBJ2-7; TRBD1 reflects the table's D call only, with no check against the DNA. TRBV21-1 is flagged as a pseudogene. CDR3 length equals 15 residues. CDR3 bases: TGTGCCAGCAGCAAAGTCCCGACAGGGCCCTACGAGCAGTACTTC. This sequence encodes CASSKVPTGPYEQYF.

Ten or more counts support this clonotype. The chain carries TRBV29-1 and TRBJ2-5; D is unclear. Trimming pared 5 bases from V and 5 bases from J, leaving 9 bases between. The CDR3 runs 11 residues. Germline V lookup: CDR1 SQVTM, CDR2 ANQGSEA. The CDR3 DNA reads TGCAGCGTTCTCCTGGGGGAGACCCAGTACTTC. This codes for CSVLLGETQYF.

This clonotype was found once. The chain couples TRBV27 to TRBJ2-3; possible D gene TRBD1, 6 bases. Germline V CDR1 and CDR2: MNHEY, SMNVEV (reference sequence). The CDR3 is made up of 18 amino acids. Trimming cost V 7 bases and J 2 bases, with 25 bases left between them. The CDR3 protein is CASMGWAGTGHHTDTQYF. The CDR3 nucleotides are TGTGCCAGCATGGGCTGGGCTGGGACGGGACATCACACAGATACGCAGTATTTT.

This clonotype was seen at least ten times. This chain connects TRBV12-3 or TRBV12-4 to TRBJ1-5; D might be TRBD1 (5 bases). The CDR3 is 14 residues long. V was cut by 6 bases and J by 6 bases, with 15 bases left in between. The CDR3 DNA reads TGTGCCAGCAGCCGACAGAGTAGGGCTCAGCCCCAGCATTTT. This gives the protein CASSRQSRAQPQHF.

The CDR3 DNA follows: TGTGCCAGCAGGACGGGTGGACTCAACGAGCAGTACTTC. Translation: CASRTGGLNEQYF. This chain uses TRBV28 with TRBJ2-7; D might be TRBD2 (5 bases). The CDR3 is made up of 13 amino acids. V lost 6 bases, J lost 5 bases, and 14 bases lay in between. Germline V lookup: CDR1 MDHEN, CDR2 SYDVKM.

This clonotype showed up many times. Written as DNA, the CDR3 is TGCGCCAGCCTACCGGGGGGCCAAGAGACCCAGTACTTC. This sequence encodes CASLPGGQETQYF. The chain joins TRBV10-1 to TRBJ2-5, with 7 positions matching TRBD2. The CDR3 totals 13 residues. V shed 8 bases and J 1 base; nucleotides not matched to a gene: 4. The germline V gene has CDR1 WNHNN and CDR2 SYGVQD (reference sequence).

DNA of the CDR3: TGCGCCAGCAGCTCAAGACAGGGGGACACCGGGGAGCTGTTTTTT. Its protein is CASSSRQGDTGELFF. This chain links TRBV5-1 with TRBJ2-2, with 9 positions matching TRBD1. Germline assignment: CDR1 SGHRS and CDR2 YFSETQ. This CDR3 contains 15 residues. J gave up 3 bases and V 3 bases, and 3 bases lay outside the gene matches.

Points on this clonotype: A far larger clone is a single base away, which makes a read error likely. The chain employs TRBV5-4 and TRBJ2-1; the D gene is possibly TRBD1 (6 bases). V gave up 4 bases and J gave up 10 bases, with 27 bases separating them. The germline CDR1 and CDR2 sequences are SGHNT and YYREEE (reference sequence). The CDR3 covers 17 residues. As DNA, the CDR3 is TGTGCCAGCAGCCCGACCGGCAGGGGCGGTCCGGCTTACGAGCAGTTCTTC. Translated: CASSPTGRGGPAYEQFF.

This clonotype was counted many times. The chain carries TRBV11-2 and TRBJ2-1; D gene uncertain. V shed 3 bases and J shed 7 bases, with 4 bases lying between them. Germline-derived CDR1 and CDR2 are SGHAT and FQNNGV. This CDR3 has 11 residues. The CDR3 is CASSFSNEQFF. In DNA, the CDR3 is TGTGCCAGCAGCTTTTCGAATGAGCAGTTCTTC.

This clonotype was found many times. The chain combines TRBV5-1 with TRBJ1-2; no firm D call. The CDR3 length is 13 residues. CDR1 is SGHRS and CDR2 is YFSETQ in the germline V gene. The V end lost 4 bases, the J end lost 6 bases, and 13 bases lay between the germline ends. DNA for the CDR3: TGCGCCAGCAGCGGAACAACCTGGGATGGCTACACCTTC. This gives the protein CASSGTTWDGYTF.

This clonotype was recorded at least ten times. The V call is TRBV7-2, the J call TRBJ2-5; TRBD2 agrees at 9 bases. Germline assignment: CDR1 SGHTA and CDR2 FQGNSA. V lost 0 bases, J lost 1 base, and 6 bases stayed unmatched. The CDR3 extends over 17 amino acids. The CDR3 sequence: CASSLALAGFIQETQYF. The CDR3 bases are TGTGCCAGCAGCTTAGCGCTAGCGGGGTTCATCCAAGAGACCCAGTACTTC.

The CDR3 here is CAWSGGTGNTIYF. As DNA, the CDR3 is TGTGCCTGGAGCGGGGGGACTGGAAACACCATATATTTT. This sequence joins TRBV30 and TRBJ1-3; the D gene is possibly TRBD1 (5 bases). Germline CDR1 is GTSNPN and CDR2 is SVGIG (reference sequence). V shed 3 bases and J shed 2 bases, with 8 bases lying between them. The CDR3 extends over 13 amino acids.

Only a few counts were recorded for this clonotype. The CDR3 is CAISGTSGARLGDTGELFF. The CDR3 DNA is TGTGCCATCAGTGGCACTAGCGGGGCGCGGCTGGGGGACACCGGGGAGCTGTTTTTT. The chain joins TRBV10-3 to TRBJ2-2; 10 bases agree with TRBD2. Germline V gene data show CDR1 as ENHRY and CDR2 as SYGVKD. CDR3 length equals 19 residues. The V segment lost 4 bases and the J segment 3 bases; nucleotides outside the gene matches: 14.

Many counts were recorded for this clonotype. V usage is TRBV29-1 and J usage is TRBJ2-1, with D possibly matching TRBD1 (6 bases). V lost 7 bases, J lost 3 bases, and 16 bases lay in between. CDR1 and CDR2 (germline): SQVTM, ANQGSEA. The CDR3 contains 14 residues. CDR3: CSAPLGQSYNEQFF. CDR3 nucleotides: TGCAGCGCCCCCTTAGGACAGAGCTACAATGAGCAGTTCTTC.

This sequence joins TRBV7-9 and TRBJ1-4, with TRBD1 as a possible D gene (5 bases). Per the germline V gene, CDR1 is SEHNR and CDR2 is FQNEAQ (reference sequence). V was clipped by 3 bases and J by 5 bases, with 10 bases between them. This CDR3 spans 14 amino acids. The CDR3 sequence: CASSFQGENEKLFF. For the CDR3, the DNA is TGTGCCAGCAGCTTCCAGGGTGAAAATGAAAAACTGTTTTTT.